What follows are 21 T cell receptor beta chains derived from one specimen sequenced in a study of technical replicates of blood from a few donors. Measured with immunoSEQ multiplex PCR; TCRdb has only the in-frame clones, and not every one. The table shows around 70,000 clones, with 85% to 95% occurring only once. Sample: T cells isolated from PBMCs. These receptors all stem from a human donor in good health.

This rearrangement joins TRBV27 to TRBJ2-5; 10 bases match TRBD2. CDR3 size: 14 residues. V was clipped by 5 bases and J by 4 bases; unmatched bases: 4. From germline, CDR1 is MNHEY and CDR2 SMNVEV (reference sequence). The CDR3 nucleotides are TGTGCCAGCAGTGTAGCGGGAGGAGTAGAGACCCAGTACTTC. Translating it yields CASSVAGGVETQYF.

The CDR3 sequence is CASSQETSSENEQFF. DNA of the CDR3: TGCGCCAGCAGCCAAGAGACTAGTAGTGAGAATGAGCAGTTCTTC. The chain has TRBV4-1 and TRBJ2-1, with D possibly matching TRBD2 (6 bases). V was pared by 0 bases and J by 7 bases, with 13 bases between. Germline CDR1 and CDR2: MGHRA and YSYEKL. The CDR3 sequence is 15 residues long.

The chain links TRBV6-5 to TRBJ2-7, with 9 nucleotides matching TRBD1. V dropped 6 bases and J dropped 13; count of bases not matched to a gene: 13. The CDR3 has 13 residues. Germline V gene sequence: CDR1 MNHEY, CDR2 SVGAGI. CDR3 in amino acids: CASSPGQGNVCYF. The CDR3, as DNA: TGTGCCAGCAGCCCGGGACAGGGTAATGTCTGCTACTTC.

This chain connects TRBV11-2 to TRBJ2-7, with a tentative D call TRBD1 (6 bases). V was cut by 4 bases and J by 3 bases, with 13 bases left in between. From germline, CDR1 is SGHAT and CDR2 FQNNGV. There are 14 residues in the CDR3. This CDR3 reads CASSSLKGDYEQYF. The CDR3 bases are TGTGCCAGCAGCTCGCTGAAGGGGGACTACGAGCAGTACTTC.

The chain couples TRBV6-5 to TRBJ2-7; D may be TRBD2 (6 bases). The CDR3 has 12 amino acids. Germline-derived CDR1 and CDR2 are MNHEY and SVGAGI. V was pared by 11 bases and J by 3 bases, with 14 bases between. The CDR3 protein is CACGEAGYEQYF. The CDR3, as DNA: TGTGCCTGCGGGGAGGCGGGCTACGAGCAGTACTTC.

V usage is TRBV5-6 and J usage is TRBJ2-7; TRBD2 matches at 9 bases. The V gene end was trimmed by 4 bases and the J gene end by 3 bases; junction bases not matched to a gene: 11. The CDR3 has 16 amino acids. Germline V gene data show CDR1 as SGHDT and CDR2 as YYEEEE. The CDR3: CASSPGGLAGSYEQYF. CDR3 nucleotide sequence: TGTGCCAGCAGCCCCGGAGGTCTAGCGGGAAGCTACGAGCAGTACTTC.

This chain connects TRBV2 to TRBJ2-7, with 7 nucleotides matching TRBD2. The germline gives CDR1 SNHLY, CDR2 FYNNEI. The trim removed 6 bases at V and 2 bases at J, leaving 10 bases unmatched. The CDR3 spans 15 residues. The DNA of the CDR3 is TGTGCCAGCAGCCCCGAACTAGCGAGCCCCTACGAGCAGTACTTC. This gives the protein CASSPELASPYEQYF. Filled out from reference TRBV2 and TRBJ2-7, the complete variable domain reads EPEVTQTPSHQVTQMGQEVILRCVPISNHLYFYWYRQILGQKVEFLVSFYNNEISEKSEIFDDQFSVERPDGSNFTLKIRSTKLEDSAMYFCASSPELASPYEQYFGPGTRLTVT.

This clone appeared once. The chain is built from TRBV30 and TRBJ1-2, with D possibly TRBD1 on 5 matching bases. There are 16 residues in the CDR3. Germline values: CDR1 GTSNPN, CDR2 SVGIG (reference sequence). The V and J ends lost 0 bases and 6 bases respectively, with 20 bases between them. This chain's CDR3 is CAWSVGPLWGVDGYTF. The DNA for the CDR3 is TGTGCCTGGAGTGTAGGTCCTTTATGGGGGGTCGATGGCTACACCTTC.

A few counts support this clone. The chain carries TRBV4-1 and TRBJ1-2; 7 bases are a match to TRBD1. Germline loops: CDR1 MGHRA, CDR2 YSYEKL. This CDR3 has 18 residues. V lost 4 bases to trimming and J lost 0 bases; unmatched junction nucleotides: 14. DNA for the CDR3: TGCGCCAGCAGCCTGACAGGGCAGGGGATACAAGCTAACTATGGCTACACCTTC. Protein: CASSLTGQGIQANYGYTF.

V usage is TRBV27 and J usage is TRBJ2-4; TRBD2 aligns across 7 bases. J lost 0 bases, V lost 3 bases, and 8 bases had no gene match. Germline CDR1 is MNHEY and CDR2 is SMNVEV (reference sequence). The CDR3 runs 17 residues. CDR3: CASSLGAGMGAKNIQYF. The CDR3 bases are TGTGCCAGCAGTTTGGGAGCGGGAATGGGAGCCAAAAACATTCAGTACTTC.

The chain carries TRBV20-1 and TRBJ1-2, with D possibly TRBD1 on 5 matching bases. The germline gives CDR1 DFQATT, CDR2 SNEGSKA (reference sequence). This CDR3 contains 11 residues. Trimming removed 3 bases from V and 7 bases from J, with 9 bases in between. CDR3 in DNA: TGCAGTGCTAGGGGGCTAGGTGGCTACACCTTC. This gives the protein CSARGLGGYTF.

J is TRBJ1-2 and V is TRBV20-1; no reliable D call. The CDR3 totals 11 residues. Trimming pared 3 bases from V and 6 bases from J, leaving 8 bases between. From germline, CDR1 is DFQATT and CDR2 SNEGSKA (reference sequence). CDR3 region: CSASHMNGYTF. DNA of the CDR3: TGCAGTGCTAGCCACATGAATGGCTACACCTTC.

The V call is TRBV6-5, the J call TRBJ1-1; D is undetermined. Between the trimmed V and J ends, which lost 7 bases and 4 bases, there was a span of 7 bases. Germline CDR1 is MNHEY and CDR2 is SVGAGI. The CDR3 has 11 residues. The CDR3, as DNA: TGTGCCAGCACCGGGAGCACTGAAGCTTTCTTT. Encoded protein: CASTGSTEAFF.

This chain connects TRBV5-8 to TRBJ2-3; TRBD1 agrees at 11 bases. CDR3 length: 16 residues. CDR1 is SGHTS and CDR2 is YDEGEE in the germline V gene. V dropped 5 bases and J dropped 3; count of bases not matched to a gene: 8. Here the CDR3 reads CASSKAGTGGTDTQYF. The CDR3 region has the DNA TGTGCCAGCAGTAAGGCCGGGACAGGGGGAACAGATACGCAGTATTTT. Drawing the rest from reference TRBV5-8 and TRBJ2-3, the complete variable domain is EAGVTQSPTHLIKTRGQQATLRCSPISGHTSVYWYQQALGLGLQFLLWYDEGEERNRGNFPPRFSGRQFPNYSSELNVNALELEDSALYLCASSKAGTGGTDTQYFGPGTRLTVL.

The CDR3 spells CASSVSGYEQYF. CDR3 DNA: TGTGCCAGCAGTGTATCGGGCTACGAGCAGTACTTC. The chain employs TRBV25-1 and TRBJ2-7; D is unclear. The CDR3 extends over 12 amino acids. Deletions cut 4 bases from V and 3 bases from J, with 7 bases between. CDR1 MGHDK and CDR2 SYGVNS come from the germline V gene.

The genes are TRBV5-5 and TRBJ2-7, with 9 bases that match TRBD1. The germline gives CDR1 SGHKS, CDR2 YYEKEE (reference sequence). Losses at the gene ends were 4 bases for V and 6 bases for J; bases not matched to a gene: 11. This CDR3 contains 15 residues. The CDR3 is CASSHPGQGWGEQYF. For the CDR3, the DNA is TGTGCCAGCAGCCATCCGGGACAGGGATGGGGCGAGCAGTACTTC.

The chain carries TRBV27 and TRBJ2-7; D perhaps matches TRBD1 (7 bases). Between the trimmed V and J ends, which lost 2 bases and 12 bases, there was a span of 14 bases. This CDR3 contains 12 residues. CDR1 is MNHEY, CDR2 SMNVEV, per germline (reference sequence). CDR3: CASSLGDREVYF. Written as DNA, the CDR3 is TGTGCCAGCAGTTTAGGTGACAGGGAGGTGTACTTC.

The chain uses TRBV10-2 and TRBJ1-2; the D gene is possibly TRBD1 (6 bases). Germline values: CDR1 WSHSY, CDR2 SAAADI. The CDR3 runs 14 residues. Trimming stripped 6 bases from V and 7 bases from J, with 18 bases between. The CDR3 DNA reads as TGCGCCAGCAGCCATCTTCCGGACAGCCCTGGCTACACCTTC. This encodes CASSHLPDSPGYTF.

V gene TRBV25-1 combines with J gene TRBJ2-1, with unresolved D. Germline V gene lookup returns CDR1 MGHDK and CDR2 SYGVNS. Trimming cost V 2 bases and J 9 bases, with 14 bases left between them. This CDR3 contains 14 residues. The CDR3 loop reads CASSENNPSGEQFF. For the CDR3, the DNA is TGTGCCAGCAGTGAAAATAACCCATCGGGTGAGCAGTTCTTC.

The chain recombines TRBV6-1 with TRBJ1-1; 7 bases fit TRBD1. The CDR3 contains 15 residues. V lost 4 bases, J lost 4 bases, and 9 bases stayed unmatched. Germline V gene lookup returns CDR1 MNHNS and CDR2 SASEGT. The chain's CDR3 is CASSARQGVVTEAFF. In nucleotides, the CDR3 is TGTGCCAGCAGTGCCAGACAGGGTGTCGTCACTGAAGCTTTCTTT.

In DNA form, the CDR3 reads TGCGCCAGCAGCCCTAGGATGGGGCTCCCCCAAGAGACCCAGTACTTC. Translation gives CASSPRMGLPQETQYF. The V gene is TRBV5-1, the J gene TRBJ2-5; D is perhaps TRBD1 (5 bases). The V gene's germline CDR1 is SGHRS and CDR2 YFSETQ. The CDR3 covers 16 residues. V was clipped by 4 bases and J by 1 base, with 17 bases between them.